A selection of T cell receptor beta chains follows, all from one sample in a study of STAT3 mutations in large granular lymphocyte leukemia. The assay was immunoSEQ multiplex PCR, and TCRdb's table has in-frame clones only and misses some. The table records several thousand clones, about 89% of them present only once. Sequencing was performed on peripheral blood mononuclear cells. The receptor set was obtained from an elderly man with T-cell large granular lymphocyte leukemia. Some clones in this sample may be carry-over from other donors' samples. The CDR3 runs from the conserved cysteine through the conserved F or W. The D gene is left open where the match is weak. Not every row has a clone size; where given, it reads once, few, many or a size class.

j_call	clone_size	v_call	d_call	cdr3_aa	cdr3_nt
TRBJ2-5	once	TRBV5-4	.	CASSPGVQETQYF	TGTGCCAGCAGCCCCGGGGTCCAAGAGACCCAGTACTTC
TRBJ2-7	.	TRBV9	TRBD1	CASSLTGTGGGEQYF	TGTGCCAGCAGCTTAACCGGGACAGGGGGGGGAGAGCAGTACTTC
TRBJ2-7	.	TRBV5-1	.	CASSPGGGRYEQYF	TGCGCCAGCAGCCCAGGGGGAGGGCGTTACGAGCAGTACTTC
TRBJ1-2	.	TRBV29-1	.	CSVPDEGTGSYTF	TGCAGCGTCCCGGATGAAGGAACAGGGAGCTACACCTTC
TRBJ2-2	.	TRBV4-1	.	CASSHIPGHLTGELFF	TGCGCCAGCAGCCATATACCGGGACACCTGACCGGGGAGCTGTTTTTT
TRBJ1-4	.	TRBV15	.	CATSGGLTNEKLFF	TGTGCCACCAGCGGTGGACTGACTAATGAAAAACTGTTTTTT
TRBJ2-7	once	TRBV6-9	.	CASSLRRGYEQYF	TGTGCCAGCAGTCTCCGGCGTGGCTACGAGCAGTACTTC
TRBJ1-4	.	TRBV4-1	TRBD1	CASRVWDRAEKLFF	TGCGCCAGCAGAGTGTGGGACAGAGCTGAAAAACTGTTTTTT
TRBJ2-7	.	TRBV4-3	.	CASSQSGFYEQYF	TGCGCCAGCAGCCAGTCAGGGTTCTACGAGCAGTACTTC
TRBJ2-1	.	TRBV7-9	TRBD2	CASSLGLAGGLYNEQFF	TGTGCCAGCAGCTTAGGCCTAGCGGGGGGACTTTACAATGAGCAGTTCTTC
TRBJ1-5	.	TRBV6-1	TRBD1	CASREGQINQPQHF	TGTGCCAGCAGGGAGGGACAGATCAATCAGCCCCAGCATTTT
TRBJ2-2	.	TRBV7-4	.	CASSARTRNTGELFF	TGTGCCAGCAGCGCACGAACTCGTAACACCGGGGAGCTGTTTTTT
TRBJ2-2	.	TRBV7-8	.	CASSLVYTGELFF	TGTGCCAGCAGCTTAGTATACACCGGGGAGCTGTTTTTT
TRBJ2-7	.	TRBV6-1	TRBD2	CASSERRGLAGNSYEQYF	TGTGCCAGCAGTGAAAGGAGGGGGTTAGCGGGGAACTCCTACGAGCAGTACTTC
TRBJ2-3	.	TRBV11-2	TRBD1	CASSSGTGYDTQYF	TGTGCCAGCAGCTCAGGGACAGGGTATGATACGCAGTATTTT
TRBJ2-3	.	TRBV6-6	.	CASRITGTSTDTQYF	TGTGCCAGCAGAATAACAGGGACGAGCACAGATACGCAGTATTTT
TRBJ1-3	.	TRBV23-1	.	CASDSSEGGVEGNTIYF	TGCGCCAGCGACAGTTCCGAGGGGGGCGTGGAAGGAAACACCATATATTTT
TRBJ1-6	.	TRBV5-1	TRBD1	CASSLDRENSPLHF	TGCGCCAGCAGCCTTGACAGGGAAAATTCACCCCTCCACTTT
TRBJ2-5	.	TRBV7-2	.	CASSRTTETQYF	TGTGCCAGCAGCAGGACTACCGAGACCCAGTACTTC
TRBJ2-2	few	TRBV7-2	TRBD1	CASRQGAGELFF	TGTGCCAGCCGACAGGGGGCCGGGGAGCTGTTTTTT
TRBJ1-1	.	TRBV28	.	CASSYPTEAFF	TGTGCCAGCAGTTACCCCACGGAAGCTTTCTTT
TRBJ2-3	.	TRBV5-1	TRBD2	CASSMAGDWTDTQYF	TGCGCCAGCAGCATGGCGGGGGATTGGACAGATACGCAGTATTTT
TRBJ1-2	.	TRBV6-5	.	CASSYSMGGNYGYTF	TGTGCCAGCAGTTACTCGATGGGGGGGAACTATGGCTACACCTTC
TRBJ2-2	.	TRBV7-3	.	CASSPGHLTGELFF	TGTGCCAGCAGCCCGGGACACCTCACCGGGGAGCTGTTTTTT
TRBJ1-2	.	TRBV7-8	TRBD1	CASSLGQGANYGYTF	TGTGCCAGCAGCTTAGGACAGGGGGCCAACTATGGCTACACCTTC
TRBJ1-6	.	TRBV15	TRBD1	CATSGTGTVNSPLHF	TGTGCCACCAGCGGAACCGGGACAGTTAATTCACCCCTCCACTTT
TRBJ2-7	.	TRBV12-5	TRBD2	CASGLVPRWTSGGTRDEQYF	TGTGCTAGTGGTTTGGTACCCCGGTGGACTAGCGGGGGCACTAGAGACGAGCAGTACTTC
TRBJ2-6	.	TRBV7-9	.	CASSITEYHDSRANVLTF	TGTGCCAGCAGCATTACCGAATACCATGACAGTCGGGCCAACGTCCTGACTTTC
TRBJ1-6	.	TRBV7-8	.	CASSLARGFSSPLHF	TGTGCCAGCAGCTTAGCAAGGGGGTTTAGTTCACCCCTCCACTTT
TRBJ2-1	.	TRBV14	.	CASSQPTYRNEQFF	TGTGCCAGCAGCCAACCCACCTACCGAAATGAGCAGTTCTTC
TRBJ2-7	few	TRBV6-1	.	CASKGSAPSYEQYF	TGTGCCAGCAAAGGTTCAGCCCCCTCCTACGAGCAGTACTTC
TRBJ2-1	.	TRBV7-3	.	CASSEYVGGYNEQFF	TGTGCCAGCAGCGAATACGTTGGCGGCTACAATGAGCAGTTCTTC
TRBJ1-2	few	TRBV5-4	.	CASSSKPDSPYGYTF	TGTGCCAGCAGCTCAAAACCGGATTCTCCATATGGCTACACCTTC
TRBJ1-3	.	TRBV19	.	CASSQQGAGNTIYF	TGTGCCAGTAGTCAACAGGGTGCTGGAAACACCATATATTTT
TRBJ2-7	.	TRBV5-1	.	CASSLAGGTGPGGEQYF	TGCGCCAGCAGCTTGGCCGGGGGAACGGGGCCAGGCGGTGAGCAGTACTTC
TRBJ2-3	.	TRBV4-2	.	CASSQVSSTDTQYF	TGTGCCAGCAGCCAAGTTTCGTCCACAGATACGCAGTATTTT
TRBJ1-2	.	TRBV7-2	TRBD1	CASSLGGTDPLRRYTF	TGTGCCAGCAGCTTAGGGGGGACAGATCCCCTAAGGCGCTACACCTTC
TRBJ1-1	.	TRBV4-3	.	CASSQDPGAPWSTEAFF	TGCGCCAGCAGCCAAGATCCGGGAGCACCCTGGTCGACTGAAGCTTTCTTT
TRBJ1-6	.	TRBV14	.	CASSQGVRLYSPLHF	TGTGCCAGCAGCCAAGGTGTCAGATTATATTCACCCCTCCACTTT
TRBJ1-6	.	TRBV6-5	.	CASSYGANHNSPLHF	TGTGCCAGCAGTTACGGTGCAAACCATAATTCACCCCTCCACTTT